The TCR beta chain described here comes from a study of blood T cell repertoires in COVID-19. Whole-study context: Researchers got acute and convalescent COVID-19 samples from the United States, Italy and Spain. PBMCs, B-cell-depleted T cells, or T cells provided the cDNA or gDNA that made up the material.

Per the original methods: The authors estimated nucleated cell counts from reference gene primer amplification. The protocol was immunoSEQ multiplex PCR, while the TCRdb copy is restricted to in-frame clones and leaves out a portion. The DNA gave D and trimming, while V, J and clone size come from that table. The data show 250,000 to 350,000 clones, approximately 84% seen once. This clone was detected once. CDR3 length: 13 residues. The V end lost 6 bases, the J end lost 8 bases, and 16 bases lay between the germline ends. One Seattle source followed patients from active infection through their disease course.

Sequencing was performed on peripheral blood. This chain joins TRBV12-3 or TRBV12-4 and TRBJ1-2; D is unresolved. The TCR sequence derives from a human donor with COVID-19, enrolled during active disease. The donor label of this sample is uncertain. CDR3 bases: TGTGCCAGCAGCCCAAGGACCGGGAACGGCTACACCTTC. Translating it yields CASSPRTGNGYTF.